This T cell receptor beta chain was sequenced for a study of Graves' ophthalmopathy and Graves' hyperthyroidism listed by TCRdb under 2018. About the study as a whole: Peripheral blood was collected before any treatment was given, at the time of initial diagnosis. In roughly 6 hyperthyroidism patients, T-cell repertoires of thyroid tissue and blood were compared. A discovery set of 95 to 100 patients (43 ophthalmopathy, 55 to 65 stable hyperthyroidism) was enrolled to explore V-J signatures distinguishing ophthalmopathy from hyperthyroidism. Following sampling, methimazole starting at 30 mg daily was administered to hyperthyroidism patients, and high-dose intravenous methylprednisolone was administered to ophthalmopathy patients. For training and testing, the 95 to 100 patients in the discovery cohort were randomly divided in a 7:3 ratio. In total, 135 blood samples were TCR-sequenced: roughly 45 ophthalmopathy, roughly 77 hyperthyroidism and about 17 hyperthyroidism-to-ophthalmopathy patients. The study used signatures of the TCR beta repertoire to tell Graves' ophthalmopathy apart from Graves' hyperthyroidism and to predict which patients would progress to ophthalmopathy. An independent validation cohort comprised roughly 20 hyperthyroidism patients and over 15 patients who later progressed from hyperthyroidism to ophthalmopathy.

Comments on this clonotype: Its antigen is currently not known. One base away there is no much larger clone; base qualities are not given.

The CDR3 spans 16 residues, from the cysteine through the phenylalanine. This entry keeps only the CDR3 DNA: 48 bases, framed from base 1. The germline ends are 18 bases apart after V is trimmed by 2 bases and J by 7 bases. The germline V gene encodes CDR1 MDHEN and CDR2 SYDVKM. General conclusions and limits of the study: Most expanded thyroid clonotypes with frequency above 0.001 were also detected in blood, suggesting blood repertoires may reflect the thyroid immune response. The 13-signature model separated ophthalmopathy from stable hyperthyroidism with 85% to 90% sensitivity and less than 83% specificity in cross-validation, and 80%/75% in the test set. In validation, the model predicted ophthalmopathy progression with roughly 68% sensitivity and around 72% specificity; fewer than 15 predicted patients were CT-confirmed with GO in a median of around 6 months. No statistical method was used to predetermine the sample size, and group allocation was not hidden from the investigators.

Ophthalmopathy patients had moderately to severely active disease, Clinical Activity Score of at least 3, NOSPECS grade of at least 4, and disease duration under 3 months. Patients with other autoimmune diseases, uncontrolled infections, pregnancy or lactation were excluded from the study. Clinical symptoms, serum thyroxine, TRAb, thyroid ultrasound and orbital computed tomography formed the basis of the diagnosis. Using Ficoll-Paque density gradient centrifugation, PBMCs were isolated from about 9.4 ml of fresh peripheral blood. Total RNA was extracted with Trizol reagent and quality-checked on an Agilent 2100 Bioanalyzer. TCR beta CDR3 regions were amplified from RNA transcripts for repertoire sequencing. The first round was an RT-PCR using HTBI primers with the Qiagen OneStep RT-PCR kit, and this first round was followed by a second-round multiplex PCR, then size selection and purification. Sequencing of the libraries was carried out on an Illumina HiSeq2000 in paired-end mode with 100 bp reads. The authors' analysis ran thus. SOAPnuke was used for read processing, and reads with adapters, uncalled bases, a mean Phred below 15, or no exact constant-primer or identifier match were discarded. COPE v1.2.5 was used to merge high-quality paired reads. Unique nucleotide sequences were defined as clonotypes and aligned to IMGT TRB V, D and J references using MiTCR v1.1. The analysis was limited to V-J combinations with a frequency above 0.0001, which together covered roughly 99% of repertoires. For each V-J combination, a TCR clonal expansion and chaos score was defined as F50 clonal expansion divided by the chaos observed in the TCRdist matrix. Welch's t-statistics and random forest were used to narrow the features down to 10 to 15 V-J combinations, which were then fed into a naive Bayes classifier. The similarity between thyroid and blood repertoires was quantified using the Morisita-Horn index. TCRdb redid the processing of the public reads, applying fastp at Q25 and MiXCR, and retained in-frame beta chains. Identical CDR3 proteins give one entry, which carries the most common genes and DNA. The V and J calls come from TCRdb's annotation, not from the publication. This sample gives 150,000 to 200,000 distinct CDR3 sequences in total; 30% to 45% of them show up just once. Roughly 9% of the sample rests with the top ten.

Sequences were obtained from peripheral blood. The sequence links TRBV28 to TRBJ1-5; TRBD1 is a weak D gene call, 5 bases matching. The source is a man aged 25-40 years with Graves' ophthalmopathy. Donor details come from another sample of the same person, matched by shared clones. The CDR3: CASSLPLTHRGQPQHF. The DNA reads TGTGCCAGCAGTTTACCCCTCACTCATCGGGGCCAGCCCCAGCATTTT. The CDR3, completed at both ends by the reference TRBV28 and TRBJ1-5 genes, gives the full variable domain DVKVTQSSRYLVKRTGEKVFLECVQDMDHENMFWYRQDPGLGLRLIYFSYDVKMKEKGDIPEGYSVSREKKERFSLILESASTNQTSMYLCASSLPLTHRGQPQHFGDGTRLSIL.